Below, 20 T cell receptor beta chains from the same sample are listed, as sequenced in a study of technical replicates of blood from four donors. Clones were read by immunoSEQ multiplex PCR, and TCRdb kept only the in-frame ones, dropping some. This table has about 80,000 clones, roughly 90% appearing once. The specimen was T cells isolated from PBMCs. These receptor sequences come from a human donor in good health.

The V gene is TRBV7-3, the J gene TRBJ2-3, with 10 bases fitting TRBD2. The trim removed 5 bases at V and 6 bases at J, leaving 8 bases unmatched. The V gene's germline CDR1 is SGHTA and CDR2 FQGTGA. The CDR3 contains 15 residues. CDR3 nucleotide sequence: TGTGCCAGCAGCCCAGCGGGAGGGCCTACGGATACGCAGTATTTT. This translates into CASSPAGGPTDTQYF.

The V and J genes are TRBV29-1 and TRBJ2-7; 9 bases map to TRBD2. The CDR3 has 13 amino acids. Trimming removed 3 bases from V and 5 bases from J; junction bases left unmatched: 5. From germline, CDR1 is SQVTM and CDR2 ANQGSEA. The CDR3 is CSVEASGINEQYF. DNA of the CDR3: TGCAGCGTTGAGGCTAGCGGGATAAACGAGCAGTACTTC.

The chain links TRBV13 to TRBJ2-7, with 8 positions matching TRBD2. Trimming cost V 0 bases and J 4 bases; bases outside gene matches: 2. This CDR3 is built from 14 residues. From germline, CDR1 is PRHDT and CDR2 FYEKMQ (reference sequence). The CDR3: CASSLGLAEYEQYF. The CDR3 DNA is TGTGCCAGCAGCTTAGGACTAGCGGAATACGAGCAGTACTTC.

This clone was observed a single time. The rearrangement joins TRBV6-5 to TRBJ1-1; no clear D gene. This CDR3 has 13 residues. Between the trimmed V and J ends, which lost 2 bases and 3 bases, there was a span of 7 bases. Germline V gene data show CDR1 as MNHEY and CDR2 as SVGAGI. The CDR3 reads CASSYGKYTEAFF. CDR3 DNA sequence: TGTGCCAGCAGTTACGGCAAGTACACTGAAGCTTTCTTT.

The V call is TRBV7-9, the J call TRBJ2-7; TRBD1 agrees at 9 bases. This CDR3 region has 16 residues. Losses at the gene ends were 2 bases for V and 4 bases for J; bases not matched to a gene: 9. In germline, CDR1 is SEHNR, CDR2 FQNEAQ (reference sequence). CDR3 coding DNA: TGTGCCAGCAGCTTATCCCGCCGACAGGGGGGATACGAGCAGTACTTC. As protein: CASSLSRRQGGYEQYF. Full variable domain (remainder filled in from reference TRBV7-9 and TRBJ2-7): DTGVSQNPRHKITKRGQNVTFRCDPISEHNRLYWYRQTLGQGPEFLTYFQNEAQLEKSRLLSDRFSAERPKGSFSTLEIQRTEQGDSAMYLCASSLSRRQGGYEQYFGPGTRLTVT.

This clone has just one count. The J gene is TRBJ1-2, the V gene TRBV5-1, with unresolved D. There are 13 residues in the CDR3. Deletions cut 0 bases from V and 7 bases from J, with 10 bases between. CDR1 and CDR2 from the germline V gene are SGHRS and YFSETQ. CDR3 loop: CASSLARFAGYTF. The CDR3 nucleotides are TGCGCCAGCAGCTTGGCACGGTTCGCTGGCTACACCTTC. The whole variable domain, remainder taken from reference TRBV5-1 and TRBJ1-2, is KAGVTQTPRYLIKTRGQQVTLSCSPISGHRSVSWYQQTPGQGLQFLFEYFSETQRNKGNFPGRFSGRQFSNSRSEMNVSTLELGDSALYLCASSLARFAGYTFGSGTRLTVV.

V usage is TRBV27 and J usage is TRBJ1-3; D gene ambiguous. Deletions cut 2 bases from V and 4 bases from J, with 15 bases between. The CDR3 is 16 amino acids. CDR1 MNHEY and CDR2 SMNVEV come from the germline V gene (reference sequence). CDR3 amino acids: CASSLTVPSGGNTIYF. CDR3 in DNA: TGTGCCAGCAGTTTAACGGTTCCGTCGGGGGGAAACACCATATATTTT.

The rearrangement joins TRBV28 to TRBJ2-3, with 11 nucleotides matching TRBD1. CDR1 MDHEN and CDR2 SYDVKM come from the germline V gene. CDR3 length: 13 residues. V gave up 10 bases and J gave up 7 bases; unmatched junction bases: 7. CDR3 sequence: CATGGQGEYTQYF. In DNA, the CDR3 is TGTGCCACAGGGGGACAGGGGGAGTATACGCAGTATTTT.

CDR3 residues: CASSSEEGIGELFF. DNA for the CDR3: TGTGCCAGCAGCTCAGAGGAAGGAATCGGGGAGCTGTTTTTT. The J gene is TRBJ2-2, the V gene TRBV9; the D is unclear. CDR1 SGDLS and CDR2 YYNGEE come from the germline V gene. V was shortened by 4 bases and J by 7 bases, with 14 bases between the two germline ends. The CDR3 length is 14 residues.

The DNA of the CDR3 is TGTGCCAGCAGCCGCGGGACAGTCTACAATGAGCAGTTCTTC. This gives the protein CASSRGTVYNEQFF. V gene TRBV27 combines with J gene TRBJ2-1; the D gene is possibly TRBD1 (7 bases). The V gene's germline CDR1 is MNHEY and CDR2 SMNVEV (reference sequence). V lost 6 bases and J lost 3, with 12 bases in between. There are 14 residues in the CDR3.

The sample holds one count of this clone. The rearrangement joins TRBV5-1 to TRBJ1-1; possibly TRBD1 for D (5 bases). The CDR3 covers 15 residues. Trimming took 0 bases from V and 3 from J, leaving 12 bases between them. Germline-derived CDR1 and CDR2 are SGHRS and YFSETQ. The CDR3: CASSLEGGVDTEAFF. The CDR3 DNA is TGCGCCAGCAGCTTGGAGGGAGGGGTGGACACTGAAGCTTTCTTT.

The rearrangement uses TRBV6-5 and TRBJ1-2, with a tentative D call TRBD1 (6 bases). This CDR3 contains 14 residues. The germline V gene encodes CDR1 MNHEY and CDR2 SVGAGI. Trimming took 6 bases from V and 2 from J, leaving 13 bases between them. CDR3: CASSQTGQNYGYTF. As DNA, the CDR3 is TGTGCCAGCAGCCAAACTGGACAGAACTATGGCTACACCTTC.

The rearrangement joins TRBV6-5 to TRBJ1-2; tentatively, D is TRBD1 (5 bases). V lost 5 bases to trimming and J lost 1 base, with 11 bases between them. Germline values: CDR1 MNHEY, CDR2 SVGAGI. This CDR3 is built from 14 residues. The DNA of the CDR3 is TGTGCCAGCAGTCGGGACTTATATAACTATGGCTACACCTTC. This codes for CASSRDLYNYGYTF.

V gene TRBV7-2 combines with J gene TRBJ2-1; TRBD2 matches at 13 bases. V was pared by 6 bases and J by 2 bases, with 1 base of the junction left unmatched. Germline V CDR1 and CDR2: SGHTA, FQGNSA. This CDR3 region has 15 residues. The CDR3: CASRTSGRAYNEQFF. The CDR3 DNA reads TGTGCCAGCAGAACTAGCGGGAGGGCCTACAATGAGCAGTTCTTC.

The chain carries TRBV28 and TRBJ2-1; TRBD2 agrees at 9 bases. V shed 1 base and J 8 bases; nucleotides not matched to a gene: 12. There are 17 residues in the CDR3. Germline-derived CDR1 and CDR2 are MDHEN and SYDVKM. As DNA, the CDR3 is TGTGCCAGCAGTTTATTAGGCGGGAGGGCCCTCAGATATGAGCAGTTCTTC. It is translated as CASSLLGGRALRYEQFF.

The chain links TRBV7-3 to TRBJ2-7, with unresolved D. The CDR3 consists of 13 residues. V dropped 2 bases and J dropped 4 bases, with 9 bases sitting between them. CDR1 and CDR2 (germline): SGHTA, FQGTGA. In DNA form, the CDR3 reads TGTGCCAGCAGCTTAGCACAGCCATACGAGCAGTACTTC. Protein: CASSLAQPYEQYF. The entire variable domain, with the rest obtained from reference TRBV7-3 and TRBJ2-7, is as follows: GAGVSQTPSNKVTEKGKYVELRCDPISGHTALYWYRQSLGQGPEFLIYFQGTGAADDSGLPNDRFFAVRPEGSVSTLKIQRTERGDSAVYLCASSLAQPYEQYFGPGTRLTVT.

This chain uses TRBV5-1 with TRBJ2-7; 10 bases agree with TRBD2. After removal of 2 bases from V and 3 bases from J, the junction contained 5 bases not matched to a gene. Germline CDR1 reads SGHRS; CDR2 reads YFSETQ. The CDR3 covers 15 residues. CDR3 DNA: TGCGCCAGCAGCTTAGGACTAGCGGCCTACTACGAGCAGTACTTC. Its translation is CASSLGLAAYYEQYF.

V gene TRBV7-8 combines with J gene TRBJ1-5; D uncertain. Germline CDR1 is SGHVS and CDR2 is FQNEAQ. There are 14 residues in the CDR3. Between the trimmed V and J ends, which lost 5 bases and 6 bases, there was a span of 14 bases. CDR3 protein: CASSPVGAGQPQHF. In DNA, the CDR3 is TGTGCCAGCAGCCCCGTTGGCGCGGGTCAGCCCCAGCATTTT.

This clone was counted a few times. V gene TRBV19 combines with J gene TRBJ1-1; 8 bases fit TRBD1. With V trimmed by 1 base and J by 5 bases, 9 bases remained unmatched. The germline CDR1 and CDR2 sequences are LNHDA and SQIVND (reference sequence). CDR3 length: 16 residues. The CDR3: CASSIGRGLRGTEAFF. The CDR3 DNA sequence: TGTGCCAGTAGTATAGGCAGGGGGCTAAGAGGAACTGAAGCTTTCTTT.

CDR3 amino acids: CASSVVGDRDYSGANVLTF. In nucleotides, the CDR3 is TGTGCCAGCAGCGTAGTCGGGGACAGAGATTACTCTGGGGCCAACGTCCTGACTTTC. The chain links TRBV9 to TRBJ2-6, with 7 bases matching TRBD1. Germline lookup yields CDR1 SGDLS and CDR2 YYNGEE. The V and J ends lost 0 bases and 0 bases, in that order; junction bases with no gene match: 9. This CDR3 contains 19 residues.